The T cell receptor beta chain described here comes from a study of blood T cell repertoires in COVID-19. V lost 5 bases to trimming and J lost 3 bases, with 16 bases between them. The V gene's germline CDR1 is SEHNR and CDR2 FQNEAQ (reference sequence). CDR3 length: 15 residues. The assay was immunoSEQ multiplex PCR, and TCRdb's table has in-frame clones only and misses some. The table shows approximately 100,000 clones, with approximately 83% occurring only once. The sequenced sample consisted of peripheral blood. The V gene is TRBV7-9, the J gene TRBJ2-5, with D possibly TRBD2 on 7 matching bases. The sequence came from a woman aged 80 or over with active or convalescent COVID-19. The DNA of the CDR3 is TGTGCCAGCAGCCCCGCTGGGAGGGGGAAAGAGACCCAGTACTTC. Translating it yields CASSPAGRGKETQYF.